The source of this T cell receptor beta chain is a study of T cell responses to AZD1222 COVID-19 vaccine. The germline V gene has CDR1 SGHNT and CDR2 YYREEE (reference sequence). This CDR3 has 17 residues. The trim removed 4 bases at V and 2 bases at J, leaving 7 bases unmatched. TCRdb's table, derived via immunoSEQ multiplex PCR, lists solely in-frame clones and lacks some. The profile covers under 130,000 clones, with 75% to 95% appearing a single time and under 50% taken by the ten largest. Study-level results: Donors were largely white British and mainly female; clonal diversity was possibly underestimated. Close to half of spike-specific TCRs reportedly recognize unmutated variant regions.

Details on this clone: Its specificity is unknown.

The input for sequencing was peripheral blood, taken on day 0 of AZD1222 vaccination. The sequence was obtained from an adult in good health. This rearrangement joins TRBV5-4 to TRBJ1-4; 11 bases match TRBD1. CDR3 region: CASSPGQGASTNEKLFF. The CDR3 nucleotides are TGTGCCAGCAGCCCTGGACAGGGGGCGAGTACTAATGAAAAACTGTTTTTT.